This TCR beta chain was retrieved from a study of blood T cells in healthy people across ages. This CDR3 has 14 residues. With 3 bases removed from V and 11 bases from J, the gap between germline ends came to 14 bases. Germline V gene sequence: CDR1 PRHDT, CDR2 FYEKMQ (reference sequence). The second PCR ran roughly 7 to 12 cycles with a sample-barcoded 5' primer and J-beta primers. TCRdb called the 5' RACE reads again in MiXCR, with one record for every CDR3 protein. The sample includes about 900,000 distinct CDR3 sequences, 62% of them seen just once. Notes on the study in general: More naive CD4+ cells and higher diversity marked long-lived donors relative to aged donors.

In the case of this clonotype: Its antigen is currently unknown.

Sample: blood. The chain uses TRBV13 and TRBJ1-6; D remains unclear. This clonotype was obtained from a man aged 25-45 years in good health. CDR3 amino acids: CASSFTKLSTPLHF. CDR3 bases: TGTGCCAGCAGCTTTACTAAACTCTCGACACCCCTCCACTTT.